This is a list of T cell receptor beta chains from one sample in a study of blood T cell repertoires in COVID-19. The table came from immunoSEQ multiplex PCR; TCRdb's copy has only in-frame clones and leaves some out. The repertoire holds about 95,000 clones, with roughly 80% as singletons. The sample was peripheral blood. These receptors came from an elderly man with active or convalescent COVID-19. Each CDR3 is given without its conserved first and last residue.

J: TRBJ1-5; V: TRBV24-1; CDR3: ATSEGGLGGQPQH
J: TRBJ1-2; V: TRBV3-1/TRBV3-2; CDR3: ASSGTDYGYT
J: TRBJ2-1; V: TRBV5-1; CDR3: ASSPRDSSYNEQF
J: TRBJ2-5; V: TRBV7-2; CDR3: ASSTLAAETQY
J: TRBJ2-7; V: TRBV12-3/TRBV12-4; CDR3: ASSLDTYEQY
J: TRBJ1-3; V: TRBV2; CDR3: ASSDHGRGSSGNTIY
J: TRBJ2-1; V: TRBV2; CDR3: ASSSQLGLAGGVHEQF
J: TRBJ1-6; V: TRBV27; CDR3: ASSLKPPSGGNSPLH
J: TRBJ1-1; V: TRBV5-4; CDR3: ASSLEEEVTEAF
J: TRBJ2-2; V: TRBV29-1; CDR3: SVGDRDGELF
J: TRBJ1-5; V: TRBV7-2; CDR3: ASSLVHLGGNQPQH
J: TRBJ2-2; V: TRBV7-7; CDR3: ASSPPGGQYTGELF
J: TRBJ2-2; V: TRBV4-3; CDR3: ASSQGLGLPNTGELF
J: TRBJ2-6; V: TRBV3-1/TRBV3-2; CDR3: ASSQATPSGANVLT
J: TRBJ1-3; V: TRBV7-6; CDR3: ASSLTGDGNTIY
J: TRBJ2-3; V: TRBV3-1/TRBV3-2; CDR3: ASRGRGGHTDTQY
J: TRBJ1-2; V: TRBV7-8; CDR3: ASSPPGLGGYT
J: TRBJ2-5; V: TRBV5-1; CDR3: ASSTGTPQETQY
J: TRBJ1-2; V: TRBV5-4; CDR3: ASSSAGVAGYT
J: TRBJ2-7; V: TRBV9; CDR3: ASSVGGSAYEQY
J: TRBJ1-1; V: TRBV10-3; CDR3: AISEMEGENTEAF
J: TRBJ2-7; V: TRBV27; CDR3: ASSQRQGSRSYEQY
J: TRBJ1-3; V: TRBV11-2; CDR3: ASSPRTGTRSGNTIY
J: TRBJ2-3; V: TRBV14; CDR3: ASSPPWATSTDTQY
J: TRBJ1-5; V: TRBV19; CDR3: ASSLDRGRSNQPQH
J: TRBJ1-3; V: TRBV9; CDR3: ASSPDRVADTIY
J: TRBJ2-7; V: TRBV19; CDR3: ASSSDRVSSYEQY
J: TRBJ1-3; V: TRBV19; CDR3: ATPNRSGNTIY
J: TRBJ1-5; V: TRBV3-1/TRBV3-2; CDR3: ASSQASGNQPQH
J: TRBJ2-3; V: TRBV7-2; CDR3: ASSQPGGVRADTQY
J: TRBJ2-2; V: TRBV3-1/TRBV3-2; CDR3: ASSQSNGELF
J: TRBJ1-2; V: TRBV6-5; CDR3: ASSRMQGNGYT
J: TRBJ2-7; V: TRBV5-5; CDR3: ASSSTGTGAYEQY
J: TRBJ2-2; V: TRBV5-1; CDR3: ASSLEGRGIGELF
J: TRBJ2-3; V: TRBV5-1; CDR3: ASSGTSGGYTDTQY
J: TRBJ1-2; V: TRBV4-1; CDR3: ASSQGRGGNYGYT
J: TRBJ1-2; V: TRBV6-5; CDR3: ASRPSPGPGYT
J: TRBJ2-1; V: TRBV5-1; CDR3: ASSLTSGGYNEQF
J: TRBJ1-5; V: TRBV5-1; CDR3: ASSLTGNQPQH
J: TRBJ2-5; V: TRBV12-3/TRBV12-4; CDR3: ASSSLETQY
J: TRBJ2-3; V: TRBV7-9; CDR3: ASSQTSGGSDTQY
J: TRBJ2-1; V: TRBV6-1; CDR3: ASSETSFNEQF
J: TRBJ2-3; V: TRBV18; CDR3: ASSPLRGQGTDTQY
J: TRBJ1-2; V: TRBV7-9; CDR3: ASSSTGQGNYGYT
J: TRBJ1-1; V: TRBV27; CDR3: ASSRDPPAGMITEAF
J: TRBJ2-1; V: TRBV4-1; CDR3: ASSQDPGTGLYNEQF
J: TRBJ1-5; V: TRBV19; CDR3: ASSIRGGGGNQPQH
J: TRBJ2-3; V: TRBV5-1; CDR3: ASSLAGGSHTDTQY
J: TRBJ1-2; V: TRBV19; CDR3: ASSKGRDRPLGYT
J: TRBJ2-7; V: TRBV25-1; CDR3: ASSEGAYTSYEQY
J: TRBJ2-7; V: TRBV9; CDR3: ASSAGWQPTYEQY
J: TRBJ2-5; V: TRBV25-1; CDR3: ASSALGTGAQETQY
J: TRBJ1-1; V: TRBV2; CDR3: ASNNRGGNQEAF
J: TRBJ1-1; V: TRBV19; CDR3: ASITGRNTEAF
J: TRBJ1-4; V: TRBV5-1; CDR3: ASREGPTNEKLF
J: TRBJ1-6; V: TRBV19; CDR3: ASSPRQGSNSPLH
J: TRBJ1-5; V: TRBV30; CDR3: AWSVQRRDQPQH
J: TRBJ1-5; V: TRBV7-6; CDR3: ASSSGGGRDQPQH